The present T cell receptor (beta chain) was sequenced within a study of T cells in Graves' hyperthyroidism and ophthalmopathy. Whole-study results and caveats: Most thyroid clonotypes expanded above 0.001 appeared in blood too. It was a median approximately 6.9 months before onset that the model predicted ophthalmopathy.

The length of the CDR3 is 12 residues. V shed 2 bases and J shed 3 bases, with 7 bases lying between them. Germline loops: CDR1 SQVTM, CDR2 ANQGSEA. TCR beta CDR3 sequences were amplified from RNA transcripts. The primer set for the first-round RT-PCR of the TCR CDR3 was HTBI. Each CDR3 protein is one row after TCRdb ran MiXCR on the multiplex PCR reads. Among a few hundred thousand distinct CDR3 sequences, 15% were seen once, and the ten largest hold 30% to 35%. Only a few counts were recorded for this clonotype. What it recognizes is unknown. The sequencing input was blood. This chain links TRBV29-1 with TRBJ1-1, with D unresolved. This clonotype was sampled from a woman between 25 and 40 years old with Graves' hyperthyroidism. CDR3 DNA: TGCAGCGTTGAAAGGGTCTACACTGAAGCTTTCTTT. Translated, it gives CSVERVYTEAFF.